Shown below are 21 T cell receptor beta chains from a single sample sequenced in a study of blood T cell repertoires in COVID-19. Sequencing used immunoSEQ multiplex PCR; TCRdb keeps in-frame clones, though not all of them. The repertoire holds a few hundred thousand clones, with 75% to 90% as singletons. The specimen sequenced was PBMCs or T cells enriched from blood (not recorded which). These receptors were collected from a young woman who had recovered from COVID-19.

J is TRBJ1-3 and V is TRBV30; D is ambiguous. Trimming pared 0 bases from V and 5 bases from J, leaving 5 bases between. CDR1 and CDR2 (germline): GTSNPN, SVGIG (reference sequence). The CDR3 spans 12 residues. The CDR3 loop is CAWSVLRNTIYF. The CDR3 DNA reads TGTGCCTGGAGTGTACTAAGAAACACCATATATTTT.

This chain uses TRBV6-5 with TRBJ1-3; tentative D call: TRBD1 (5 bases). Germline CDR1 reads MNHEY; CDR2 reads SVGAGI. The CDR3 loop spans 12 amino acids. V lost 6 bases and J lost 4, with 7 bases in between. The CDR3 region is CASRGGGNTIYF. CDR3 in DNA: TGTGCCAGCAGGGGGGGAGGAAACACCATATATTTT.

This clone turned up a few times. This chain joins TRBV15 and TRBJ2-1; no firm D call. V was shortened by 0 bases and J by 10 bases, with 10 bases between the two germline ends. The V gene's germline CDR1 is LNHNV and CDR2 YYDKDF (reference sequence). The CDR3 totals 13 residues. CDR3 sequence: CATSRDTGWEQFF. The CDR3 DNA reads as TGTGCCACCAGCAGAGACACCGGGTGGGAGCAGTTCTTC.

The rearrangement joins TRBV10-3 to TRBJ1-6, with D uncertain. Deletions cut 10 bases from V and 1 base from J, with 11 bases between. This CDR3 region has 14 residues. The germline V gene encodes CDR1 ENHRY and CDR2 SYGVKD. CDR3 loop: CATRGESYNSPLHF. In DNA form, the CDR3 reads TGTGCCACCCGCGGCGAATCCTATAATTCACCCCTCCACTTT.

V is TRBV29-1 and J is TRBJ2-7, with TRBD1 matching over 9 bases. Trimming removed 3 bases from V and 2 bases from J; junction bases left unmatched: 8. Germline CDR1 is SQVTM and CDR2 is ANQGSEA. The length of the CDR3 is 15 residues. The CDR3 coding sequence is TGCAGCGTTGAGGGGGGGACAGGGAGGGCCTACGAGCAGTACTTC. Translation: CSVEGGTGRAYEQYF.

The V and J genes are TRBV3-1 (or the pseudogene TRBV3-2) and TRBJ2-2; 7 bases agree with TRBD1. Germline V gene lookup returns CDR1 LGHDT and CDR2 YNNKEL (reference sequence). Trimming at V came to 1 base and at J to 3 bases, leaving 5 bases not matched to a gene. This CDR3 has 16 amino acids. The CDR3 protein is CASSQVPGGYTGELFF. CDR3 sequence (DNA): TGTGCCAGCAGCCAAGTTCCAGGGGGATACACCGGGGAGCTGTTTTTT.

The CDR3 loop reads CASSLGDTEAFF. The CDR3 coding sequence is TGTGCCAGCAGTTTAGGAGACACTGAAGCTTTCTTT. The V call is TRBV12-3 or TRBV12-4, the J call TRBJ1-1; no clear D. V was clipped by 1 base and J by 3 bases, with 3 bases between them. This CDR3 has 12 residues.

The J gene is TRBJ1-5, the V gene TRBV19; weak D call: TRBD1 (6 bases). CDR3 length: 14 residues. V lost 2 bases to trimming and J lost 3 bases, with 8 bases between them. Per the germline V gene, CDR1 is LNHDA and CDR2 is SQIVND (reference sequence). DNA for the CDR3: TGTGCCAGTAGTATATACAGGGACAATCAGCCCCAGCATTTT. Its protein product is CASSIYRDNQPQHF.

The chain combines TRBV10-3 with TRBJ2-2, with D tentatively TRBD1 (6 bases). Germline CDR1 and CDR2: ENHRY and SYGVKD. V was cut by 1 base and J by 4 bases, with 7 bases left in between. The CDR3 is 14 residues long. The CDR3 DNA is TGTGCCATCAGTGAGTGGGACACCACCGGGGAGCTGTTTTTT. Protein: CAISEWDTTGELFF.

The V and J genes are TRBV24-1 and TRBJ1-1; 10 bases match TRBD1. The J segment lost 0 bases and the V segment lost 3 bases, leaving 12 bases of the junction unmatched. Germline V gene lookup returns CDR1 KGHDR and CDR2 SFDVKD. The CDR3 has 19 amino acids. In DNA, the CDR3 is TGTGCCACCAGTGATAACCCGGGACAGGGGCGAAATGTGAACACTGAAGCTTTCTTT. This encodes CATSDNPGQGRNVNTEAFF.

Here the CDR3 reads CATSREDSRDQPQHF. CDR3 DNA: TGTGCCACCAGCAGGGAGGACAGCCGGGATCAGCCCCAGCATTTT. The rearrangement uses TRBV15 and TRBJ1-5, with D tentatively TRBD1 (6 bases). This CDR3 spans 15 amino acids. The V end lost 3 bases, the J end lost 5 bases, and 14 bases lay between the germline ends. Germline V lookup: CDR1 LNHNV, CDR2 YYDKDF (reference sequence).

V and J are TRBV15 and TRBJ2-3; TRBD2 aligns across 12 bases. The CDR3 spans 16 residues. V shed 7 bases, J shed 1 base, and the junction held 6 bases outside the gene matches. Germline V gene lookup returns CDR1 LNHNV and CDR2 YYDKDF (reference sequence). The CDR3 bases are TGTGCCACCACTACTAGCGGGGGGTTGGGCACAGATACGCAGTATTTT. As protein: CATTTSGGLGTDTQYF.

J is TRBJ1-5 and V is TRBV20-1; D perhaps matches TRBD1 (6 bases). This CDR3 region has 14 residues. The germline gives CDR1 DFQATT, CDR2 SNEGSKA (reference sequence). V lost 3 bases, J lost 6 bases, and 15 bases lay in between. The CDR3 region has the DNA TGCAGTGCTAGTCAGGGGATAGCGAGTCAGCCCCAGCATTTT. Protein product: CSASQGIASQPQHF.

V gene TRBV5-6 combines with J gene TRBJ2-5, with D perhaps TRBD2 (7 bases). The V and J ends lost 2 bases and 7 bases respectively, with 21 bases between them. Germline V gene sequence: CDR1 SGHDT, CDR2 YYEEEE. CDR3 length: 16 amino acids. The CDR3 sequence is CASSLAGRRGLGTQYF. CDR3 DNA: TGTGCCAGCAGCTTAGCAGGGCGGCGGGGGCTGGGGACCCAGTACTTC.

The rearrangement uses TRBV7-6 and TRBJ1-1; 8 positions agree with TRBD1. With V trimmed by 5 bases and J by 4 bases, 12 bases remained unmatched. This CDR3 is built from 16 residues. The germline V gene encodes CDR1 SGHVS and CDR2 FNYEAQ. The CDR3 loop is CASSPGQGWSRTEAFF. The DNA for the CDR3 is TGTGCCAGCAGCCCCGGACAGGGTTGGAGCCGCACTGAAGCTTTCTTT.

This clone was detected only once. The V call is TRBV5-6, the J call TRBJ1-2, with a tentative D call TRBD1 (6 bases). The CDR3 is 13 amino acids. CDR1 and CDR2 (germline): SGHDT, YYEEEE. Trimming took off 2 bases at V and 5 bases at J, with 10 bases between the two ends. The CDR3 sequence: CASSFGGQYGYTF. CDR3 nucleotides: TGTGCCAGCAGCTTTGGCGGACAGTATGGCTACACCTTC.

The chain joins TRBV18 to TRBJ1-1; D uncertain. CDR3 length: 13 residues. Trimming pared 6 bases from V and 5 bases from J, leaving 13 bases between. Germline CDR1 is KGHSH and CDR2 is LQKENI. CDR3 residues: CASSTLEATEAFF. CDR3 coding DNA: TGTGCCAGCTCCACACTTGAGGCAACTGAAGCTTTCTTT.

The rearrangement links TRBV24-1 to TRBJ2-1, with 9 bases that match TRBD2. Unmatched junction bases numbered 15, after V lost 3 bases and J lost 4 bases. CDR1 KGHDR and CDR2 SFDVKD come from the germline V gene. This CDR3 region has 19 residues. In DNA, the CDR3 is TGTGCCACCAGTGATCTTGGCTTCACGGGTAGCGGGGGTTACAATGAGCAGTTCTTC. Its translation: CATSDLGFTGSGGYNEQFF.

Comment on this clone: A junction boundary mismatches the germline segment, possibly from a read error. This CDR3 is CASSLGQGRAGNF. The CDR3 DNA follows: TGTGCCAGCAGCTTAGGACAGGGGAGAGCCGGGAACTTC. The rearrangement uses TRBV11-2 and TRBJ2-4; 8 nucleotides agree with TRBD1. The length of the CDR3 is 13 residues. CDR1 is SGHAT and CDR2 is FQNNGV in the germline V gene.

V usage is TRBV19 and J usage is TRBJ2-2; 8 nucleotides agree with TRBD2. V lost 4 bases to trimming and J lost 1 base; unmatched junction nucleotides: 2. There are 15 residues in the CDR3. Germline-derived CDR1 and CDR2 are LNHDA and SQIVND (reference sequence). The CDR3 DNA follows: TGTGCCAGTAGTAACAGCGGGGGGAACACCGGGGAGCTGTTTTTT. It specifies CASSNSGGNTGELFF.

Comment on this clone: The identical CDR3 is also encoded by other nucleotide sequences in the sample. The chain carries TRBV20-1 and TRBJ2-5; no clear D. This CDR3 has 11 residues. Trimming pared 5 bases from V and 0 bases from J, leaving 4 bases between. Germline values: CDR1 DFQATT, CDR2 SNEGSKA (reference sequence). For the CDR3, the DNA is TGCAGTGCTGAGGACCAAGAGACCCAGTACTTC. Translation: CSAEDQETQYF.